This T cell receptor beta chain stems from a study of T cells in Graves' hyperthyroidism and ophthalmopathy. Study-level points and caveats: Ophthalmopathy was identified by the model a median 6.5 months ahead of onset.

The authors deemed Graves' hyperthyroidism stable absent ophthalmopathy progression within 18 months. These patients, aged 18 to 65, had recently diagnosed hyperthyroidism lasting under 2 months. Amplified TCR beta CDR3 regions came from RNA transcripts. A first-round RT-PCR of the TCR CDR3 used the HTBI primer set. TCRdb analysed the multiplex PCR reads with MiXCR anew, one entry per CDR3 protein. In the table there are roughly 93,000 distinct CDR3 sequences, 35% to 45% of which are singletons. This clonotype was counted a few times. Its target is not known. The germline V gene encodes CDR1 MDHEN and CDR2 SYDVKM. V dropped 7 bases and J dropped 1 base, with 7 bases sitting between them. The CDR3 loop spans 13 amino acids.

The receptor's source is a woman aged 25 to 39 with Graves' hyperthyroidism. What was sequenced was peripheral blood or thyroid tissue (not recorded which). The genes are TRBV28 and TRBJ2-2; D gene unclear. In DNA, the CDR3 is TGTGCCAGCAAGGTCGAGAACACCGGGGAGCTGTTTTTT. Amino acid sequence: CASKVENTGELFF.